This is a list of T cell receptor beta chains from one sample in a study of T cells in Graves' hyperthyroidism and ophthalmopathy. TCRdb redid the calling of the multiplex PCR reads with MiXCR, one entry per CDR3 protein. The table has 390,000 or so distinct CDR3 sequences, approximately 15% seen once; the top ten hold around 13%. Sequencing was performed on blood. Receptor source: a man aged 18 to 30 with Graves' ophthalmopathy. CDR3s include the opening cysteine and the closing phenylalanine or tryptophan. Fields, in order: clone size, V gene, J gene, D gene, CDR3 protein, CDR3 DNA. D genes are given only for firm matches. Clone size appears in some rows only: once, few, many, or a class for an expanded clone.

size: few; V: TRBV12-3/TRBV12-4; J: TRBJ2-7; D: NA; CDR3: CASGGAEQYF; DNA: TGTGCCAGCGGGGGAGCGGAGCAGTACTTC
size: many; V: TRBV11-2; J: TRBJ1-2; D: TRBD1; CDR3: CASSREDRTYGYTF; DNA: TGTGCCAGCAGCCGAGAGGACAGGACCTATGGCTACACCTTC
size: few; V: TRBV6-1; J: TRBJ2-3; D: NA; CDR3: CASTPELTDTQYF; DNA: TGTGCCAGCACGCCGGAACTCACAGATACGCAGTATTTT
size: many; V: TRBV2; J: TRBJ2-7; D: NA; CDR3: CASGGRSYEQYF; DNA: TGTGCCAGCGGTGGGCGTTCCTACGAGCAGTACTTC
size: NA; V: TRBV10-3; J: TRBJ2-2; D: NA; CDR3: CAISESPAQRGNFGELFF; DNA: TGTGCCATCAGTGAGTCCCCCGCTCAACGCGGTAATTTCGGGGAGCTGTTTTTT
size: few; V: TRBV25-1; J: TRBJ2-2; D: NA; CDR3: CASSAREGWTGELFF; DNA: TGTGCCAGCAGTGCTCGGGAAGGTTGGACCGGGGAGCTGTTTTTT
size: many; V: TRBV6-6; J: TRBJ2-1; D: TRBD1; CDR3: CASSYTGTGVGGSEQFF; DNA: TGTGCCAGCAGTTACACCGGGACAGGGGTGGGAGGAAGTGAGCAGTTCTTC
size: many; V: TRBV20-1; J: TRBJ2-2; D: NA; CDR3: CSAPGTPNTGELFF; DNA: TGCAGTGCTCCCGGGACACCTAACACCGGGGAGCTGTTTTTT
size: NA; V: TRBV4-1; J: TRBJ1-1; D: NA; CDR3: CASSQGRGSNTEAFF; DNA: TGCGCCAGCAGCCAAGGGAGGGGTTCGAACACTGAAGCTTTCTTT
size: many; V: TRBV12-3/TRBV12-4; J: TRBJ2-1; D: TRBD2; CDR3: CASSLVAGGLSNEQFF; DNA: TGTGCCAGCAGTTTAGTAGCGGGAGGATTGAGCAATGAGCAGTTCTTC
size: few; V: TRBV10-2; J: TRBJ1-4; D: NA; CDR3: CASSNTEGDANEKLFF; DNA: TGCGCCAGCAGTAATACAGAGGGTGATGCAAATGAAAAACTGTTTTTT
size: few; V: TRBV19; J: TRBJ1-2; D: NA; CDR3: CASSTLTDRILYGYTF; DNA: TGTGCCAGTAGTACCCTGACAGACCGAATTCTCTATGGCTACACCTTC
size: few; V: TRBV6-1; J: TRBJ2-3; D: NA; CDR3: CASSESRDPITDTQYF; DNA: TGTGCCAGCAGTGAAAGCCGGGACCCGATCACAGATACGCAGTATTTT
size: NA; V: TRBV7-2; J: TRBJ2-1; D: NA; CDR3: CASSGRTRPGEQFF; DNA: TGTGCCAGCAGCGGACGGACCCGCCCCGGTGAGCAGTTCTTC
size: NA; V: TRBV4-2; J: TRBJ1-1; D: TRBD1; CDR3: CARSPRTGTEAFF; DNA: TGTGCCAGAAGCCCAAGGACAGGCACTGAAGCTTTCTTT
size: many; V: TRBV12-3/TRBV12-4; J: TRBJ2-2; D: NA; CDR3: CASSFASTGELFF; DNA: TGTGCCAGCAGTTTTGCGTCGACCGGGGAGCTGTTTTTT
size: many; V: TRBV4-1; J: TRBJ2-7; D: TRBD2; CDR3: CASSQAAREGYEQYF; DNA: TGCGCCAGCAGCCAAGCTGCGAGGGAGGGCTACGAGCAGTACTTC
size: many; V: TRBV24-1; J: TRBJ1-1; D: TRBD1; CDR3: CATSDRTGGNAFF; DNA: TGTGCCACCAGTGACCGGACAGGGGGAAATGCTTTCTTT
size: many; V: TRBV3-1; J: TRBJ2-3; D: TRBD2; CDR3: CASSNLGGSGADTQYF; DNA: TGTGCCAGCAGCAACCTTGGCGGGAGCGGTGCAGATACGCAGTATTTT
size: many; V: TRBV11-2; J: TRBJ2-5; D: NA; CDR3: CASSFWGNHQETQYF; DNA: TGTGCCAGCAGCTTCTGGGGGAACCACCAAGAGACCCAGTACTTC
size: many; V: TRBV2; J: TRBJ2-7; D: TRBD2; CDR3: CASSQLATTYEQYF; DNA: TGTGCCAGCAGTCAACTAGCGACTACCTACGAGCAGTACTTC
size: few; V: TRBV10-3; J: TRBJ1-2; D: NA; CDR3: CAISVSGEIYGYTF; DNA: TGTGCCATCAGTGTTTCGGGGGAAATTTATGGCTACACCTTC
size: many; V: TRBV6-1; J: TRBJ2-7; D: TRBD2; CDR3: CASRLLAAVSYEQYF; DNA: TGTGCCAGCAGACTACTAGCGGCAGTCTCCTACGAGCAGTACTTC
size: NA; V: TRBV9; J: TRBJ1-2; D: TRBD1; CDR3: CASSPRTGTSSNYGYTF; DNA: TGTGCCAGCAGCCCCCGGACAGGGACCTCCTCTAACTATGGCTACACCTTC
size: many; V: TRBV2; J: TRBJ1-2; D: NA; CDR3: CASRFASYGYTF; DNA: TGTGCCAGCAGGTTTGCATCCTATGGCTACACCTTC
size: NA; V: TRBV19; J: TRBJ2-7; D: TRBD2; CDR3: CASSPSGSFEQYF; DNA: TGTGCCAGTAGCCCCAGCGGGAGTTTCGAGCAGTACTTC
size: many; V: TRBV25-1; J: TRBJ1-2; D: NA; CDR3: CASSDSGRVVYGYTF; DNA: TGTGCCAGCAGTGACTCGGGTCGAGTTGTCTATGGCTACACCTTC
size: NA; V: TRBV6-1; J: TRBJ1-2; D: TRBD1; CDR3: CASRRTGGAYYGYTF; DNA: TGTGCCAGCAGACGAACAGGGGGAGCCTACTATGGCTACACCTTC